These 28 T cell receptor beta chains were all obtained from the same sample, sequenced in a study of T cell responses to AZD1222 COVID-19 vaccine. Clones were sequenced by immunoSEQ multiplex PCR, and TCRdb holds only the in-frame ones, with some missing. The data contain about 77,000 clones, approximately 92% of them singletons. The source material was peripheral blood, sampled 28 days after the second AZD1222 dose. These receptors were taken from an adult who received the AZD1222 COVID-19 vaccine.

This sequence joins TRBV6-1 and TRBJ2-7; D may correspond to TRBD1 or TRBD2 (6 bases each). Germline CDR1 MNHNS, CDR2 SASEGT. With 2 bases removed from V and 9 bases from J, the gap between germline ends came to 17 bases. CDR3 length: 14 amino acids. CDR3 residues: CASSESGAAWRQYF. In DNA form, the CDR3 reads TGTGCCAGCAGTGAATCGGGGGCAGCCTGGAGGCAGTACTTC.

The chain is built from TRBV4-2 and TRBJ2-2, with D possibly matching TRBD2 (6 bases). This CDR3 comprises 16 residues. Germline V gene data show CDR1 as LGHNA and CDR2 as YNFKEQ. Trimming removed 0 bases from V and 3 bases from J, with 11 bases in between. The CDR3 DNA sequence: TGTGCCAGCAGCCAAGACGGCAGGGAGGACACCGGGGAGCTGTTTTTT. Its translation: CASSQDGREDTGELFF.

This sequence joins TRBV9 and TRBJ2-7; D uncertain. Germline loops: CDR1 SGDLS, CDR2 YYNGEE. The CDR3 is 14 amino acids. The V end lost 3 bases, the J end lost 2 bases, and 12 bases lay between the germline ends. Here the CDR3 reads CASSARTDPYEQYF. The CDR3 DNA follows: TGTGCCAGCAGCGCCCGAACAGACCCCTACGAGCAGTACTTC.

The rearrangement joins TRBV3-1 (or the pseudogene TRBV3-2) to TRBJ2-7; possible D gene TRBD1, 5 bases. The germline V and J ends were trimmed by 6 bases and 5 bases, with 17 bases remaining between them. The CDR3 length is 14 residues. CDR1 and CDR2 from the germline V gene are LGHDT and YNNKEL (reference sequence). CDR3 DNA sequence: TGTGCCAGCAGAGGGGTGGCGCCCCGGGACGAGCAGTACTTC. This codes for CASRGVAPRDEQYF.

The chain employs TRBV6-5 and TRBJ2-7; 7 nucleotides agree with TRBD1. The CDR3 contains 13 residues. The germline gives CDR1 MNHEY, CDR2 SVGAGI. The V and J ends lost 7 bases and 7 bases, in that order; junction bases with no gene match: 10. As DNA, the CDR3 is TGTGCCAGCACCTTTCGACAGGGACAAGAGCAGTACTTC. Protein: CASTFRQGQEQYF.

The chain employs TRBV5-5 and TRBJ1-1; 7 positions agree with TRBD1. CDR1 is SGHKS, CDR2 YYEKEE, per germline (reference sequence). V shed 3 bases and J 1 base; nucleotides not matched to a gene: 3. The CDR3 covers 14 residues. The CDR3 region has the DNA TGTGCCAGCAGCTCGCAGGGGGGGAACACTGAAGCTTTCTTT. Protein product: CASSSQGGNTEAFF.

This chain joins TRBV25-1 and TRBJ2-1; no reliable D call. The CDR3 contains 13 residues. Germline V lookup: CDR1 MGHDK, CDR2 SYGVNS. V was cut by 7 bases and J by 3 bases, with 10 bases left in between. The CDR3 DNA follows: TGTGCCAGCAAGAGAGGAGACTACAATGAGCAGTTCTTC. This codes for CASKRGDYNEQFF. The full variable domain, completed using reference TRBV25-1 and TRBJ2-1, is EADIYQTPRYLVIGTGKKITLECSQTMGHDKMYWYQQDPGMELHLIHYSYGVNSTEKGDLSSESTVSRIRTEHFPLTLESARPSHTSQYLCASKRGDYNEQFFGPGTRLTVL.

The CDR3 region has the DNA TGTGCCAGCAGCCCTGGACAGGGGGCGTTCGGCTACACCTTC. This translates into CASSPGQGAFGYTF. The chain recombines TRBV5-4 with TRBJ1-2, with 11 bases matching TRBD1. Germline V gene lookup returns CDR1 SGHNT and CDR2 YYREEE (reference sequence). CDR3 length: 14 amino acids. The ends lost 4 bases at V and 8 bases at J; junction bases unmatched: 7.

As concerns this clone: This sequence may be a read error, since a much larger clone differs from it by one base. The genes are TRBV11-3 and TRBJ2-7, with D uncertain. CDR3 length: 12 amino acids. Trimming pared 1 base from V and 4 bases from J, leaving 5 bases between. Germline V gives CDR1 SGHNT, CDR2 YENEEA. Here the CDR3 DNA reads TGTGCCAGCAGCTTAGTGGGATACGAGCAGTACTTC. Residues: CASSLVGYEQYF.

The chain uses TRBV29-1 and TRBJ2-3; 9 bases are a match to TRBD2. CDR3 length equals 14 residues. Germline V CDR1 and CDR2: SQVTM, ANQGSEA. The V and J ends lost 5 bases and 4 bases, in that order; junction bases with no gene match: 7. CDR3 bases: TGCAGCGTTCACGTAGCGGGAGCATCAGATACGCAGTATTTT. This sequence encodes CSVHVAGASDTQYF.

The chain joins TRBV21-1 to TRBJ1-3. TRBV21-1 is described as a pseudogene. This CDR3 spans 15 amino acids. CDR3 nucleotide sequence: TGTGCCAGCAGCAAGGGTGGCAGCTCTGGAAACACCATATATTTT. Encoded protein: CASSKGGSSGNTIYF.

The rearrangement joins TRBV29-1 to TRBJ2-5; D is unclear. The CDR3 runs 12 residues. Germline CDR1 is SQVTM and CDR2 is ANQGSEA. With 3 bases removed from V and 5 bases from J, the gap between germline ends came to 10 bases. The CDR3 region is CSVDVTGETQYF. CDR3 bases: TGCAGCGTTGATGTGACGGGTGAGACCCAGTACTTC.

The chain joins TRBV10-3 to TRBJ1-4; TRBD1 aligns across 9 bases. CDR3 length: 14 residues. The V and J ends lost 4 bases and 6 bases, in that order; junction bases with no gene match: 3. The germline gives CDR1 ENHRY, CDR2 SYGVKD. The CDR3 DNA reads as TGTGCCATCAGTGGGGGACAGGGAGATGAAAAACTGTTTTTT. The encoded protein is CAISGGQGDEKLFF.

The count of this clone is one. The chain uses TRBV4-1 and TRBJ2-4, with 9 positions matching TRBD1. The CDR3 has 14 amino acids. J was trimmed by 8 bases and V by 4 bases; bases with no gene match: 6. Germline CDR1 is MGHRA and CDR2 is YSYEKL. CDR3 nucleotide sequence: TGCGCCAGCAGCCCGGGACAGGGAAGATACATTCAGTACTTC. This codes for CASSPGQGRYIQYF.

This clone was detected only a few times. This sequence joins TRBV28 and TRBJ1-2; D possibly corresponds to TRBD1 (5 bases). CDR1 is MDHEN and CDR2 is SYDVKM in the germline V gene. The CDR3 extends over 15 amino acids. V gave up 10 bases and J gave up 4 bases, with 22 bases separating them. The CDR3: CATRTSGGRGYGYTF. CDR3 nucleotide sequence: TGTGCCACTCGGACTTCAGGAGGGAGGGGCTATGGCTACACCTTC.

This chain's CDR3 is CSVGGYGGNQPQHF. CDR3 sequence (DNA): TGCAGCGTTGGGGGTTACGGGGGCAATCAGCCCCAGCATTTT. This rearrangement joins TRBV29-1 to TRBJ1-5, with D unclear. Trimming removed 4 bases at V and 2 bases at J, with 12 bases between. The germline V gene encodes CDR1 SQVTM and CDR2 ANQGSEA. The CDR3 contains 14 residues.

The rearrangement links TRBV10-3 to TRBJ1-3; a weak D match, TRBD1 (5 bases). The germline V gene encodes CDR1 ENHRY and CDR2 SYGVKD. This CDR3 comprises 13 residues. V shed 6 bases and J shed 4 bases, with 10 bases lying between them. In nucleotides, the CDR3 is TGTGCCATCAGGAGGGGAGAGGGAAACACCATATATTTT. Its translation is CAIRRGEGNTIYF.

This chain uses TRBV4-2 with TRBJ2-3; 7 bases match TRBD2. The CDR3 covers 17 residues. The V gene end was trimmed by 3 bases and the J gene end by 2 bases; junction bases not matched to a gene: 11. Germline CDR1 is LGHNA and CDR2 is YNFKEQ. In nucleotides, the CDR3 is TGTGCCAGCAGCCAGGCTCTAGCGGAGCTTCTCACAGATACGCAGTATTTT. This translates into CASSQALAELLTDTQYF.

V gene TRBV5-1 combines with J gene TRBJ1-4, with 7 bases fitting TRBD1. The V segment lost 4 bases and the J segment 5 bases; nucleotides outside the gene matches: 8. The CDR3 extends over 15 amino acids. Germline values: CDR1 SGHRS, CDR2 YFSETQ. The CDR3 is CASSARQGENEKLFF. CDR3 bases: TGCGCCAGCAGCGCCCGACAGGGAGAGAATGAAAAACTGTTTTTT.

The V call is TRBV7-9, the J call TRBJ1-2; TRBD1 is a possible D gene (5 bases). There are 14 residues in the CDR3. Germline CDR1 is SEHNR and CDR2 is FQNEAQ (reference sequence). Trimming pared 1 base from V and 4 bases from J, leaving 10 bases between. CDR3 in amino acids: CASSLGGDGYGYTF. CDR3 nucleotide sequence: TGTGCCAGCAGCTTAGGAGGGGATGGCTATGGCTACACCTTC.

The rearrangement joins TRBV7-9 to TRBJ1-1, with D possibly TRBD1 on 6 matching bases. The CDR3 covers 14 residues. Trimming removed 6 bases from V and 1 base from J, with 12 bases in between. The V gene's germline CDR1 is SEHNR and CDR2 FQNEAQ (reference sequence). The CDR3: CASRGGRRNTEAFF. CDR3 in DNA: TGTGCCAGCAGGGGGGGCCGGCGGAACACTGAAGCTTTCTTT.

V and J are TRBV11-3 and TRBJ2-5; 7 bases are a match to TRBD1. Losses at the gene ends were 5 bases for V and 5 bases for J; bases not matched to a gene: 8. This CDR3 contains 14 residues. Germline V gives CDR1 SGHNT, CDR2 YENEEA. DNA for the CDR3: TGTGCCAGCAGCCGACAGGGCTGGGGGGAGACCCAGTACTTC. This encodes CASSRQGWGETQYF.

The chain is built from TRBV29-1 and TRBJ1-3; D call uncertain. Trimming took off 4 bases at V and 4 bases at J, with 5 bases between the two ends. This CDR3 region has 11 residues. CDR1 and CDR2 from the germline V gene are SQVTM and ANQGSEA. Written as DNA, the CDR3 is TGCAGCGTTGGTCTCGGAAACACCATATATTTT. Amino acids: CSVGLGNTIYF.

This chain joins TRBV4-3 and TRBJ2-7; D unclear. With 0 bases removed from V and 2 bases from J, the gap between germline ends came to 11 bases. CDR3 length: 15 residues. Germline CDR1 and CDR2: LGHNA and YSLEER. The CDR3 sequence: CASSQDYNDPYEQYF. The DNA for the CDR3 is TGCGCCAGCAGCCAAGATTATAATGACCCCTACGAGCAGTACTTC.

The chain carries TRBV3-1 (or the pseudogene TRBV3-2) and TRBJ2-5, with D perhaps TRBD1 (5 bases). CDR3 length equals 13 residues. Germline V gene sequence: CDR1 LGHDT, CDR2 YNNKEL (reference sequence). Trimming shortened V by 6 bases and J by 2 bases, and 10 bases separated the two germline ends. CDR3 sequence reads: CASRRQQQETQYF. The CDR3 nucleotides read TGTGCCAGCAGGAGACAGCAACAAGAGACCCAGTACTTC.

The CDR3 DNA reads as TGCAGCGTTGACGGTGGGGGCGGCTACACCTTC. Amino acid sequence: CSVDGGGGYTF. The chain is built from TRBV29-1 and TRBJ1-2, with D possibly being TRBD1 (6 bases). Germline V lookup: CDR1 SQVTM, CDR2 ANQGSEA. V was clipped by 3 bases and J by 8 bases, with 10 bases between them. The CDR3 sequence is 11 residues long.

The rearrangement joins TRBV18 to TRBJ2-2, with 10 bases lining up with TRBD2. Trimming at V came to 3 bases and at J to 0 bases, leaving 1 base not matched to a gene. Germline loops: CDR1 KGHSH, CDR2 LQKENI. The CDR3 has 16 residues. The CDR3 loop reads CASSPLAGANTGELFF. The CDR3 DNA follows: TGTGCCAGCTCACCCCTAGCGGGAGCGAACACCGGGGAGCTGTTTTTT.

In its sample, this clone was seen once. V gene TRBV5-1 combines with J gene TRBJ2-7; possibly TRBD1 for D (5 bases). The CDR3 covers 14 residues. The V gene lost 0 bases and the J gene lost 2 bases, with 9 bases spanning the gap. Germline loops: CDR1 SGHRS, CDR2 YFSETQ. The CDR3 loop is CASSLDTGPYEQYF. In DNA form, the CDR3 reads TGCGCCAGCAGCTTGGATACAGGCCCCTACGAGCAGTACTTC.